A single sample is the source of the 18 T cell receptor beta chains below, sequenced in a study of pediatric ulcerative colitis. Repertoires were generated with immunoSEQ multiplex PCR, while TCRdb's copy carries only in-frame clones and drops some. This sample yields 65,000 or so clones, of which 80% to 90% are seen a single time; roughly 3.8% belongs to the top ten. The source material was blood. These receptors came from a boy younger than 18 with severe ulcerative colitis.

CDR3 region: CSVVVADTSGETQYF. DNA for the CDR3: TGCAGCGTTGTGGTAGCGGATACCTCGGGGGAGACCCAGTACTTC. The V gene is TRBV29-1, the J gene TRBJ2-5, with TRBD2 as a possible D gene (6 bases). CDR1 is SQVTM, CDR2 ANQGSEA, per germline. V shed 4 bases and J shed 5 bases, with 20 bases lying between them. CDR3 length: 15 residues.

The chain recombines TRBV23-1 with TRBJ2-7; D is unresolved. TRBV23-1 is placed among ORFs of uncertain function. Trimming pared 0 bases from V and 5 bases from J, leaving 11 bases between. CDR3 length: 14 amino acids. The CDR3 loop is CASSQSFPSHEQYF. The CDR3 DNA is TGCGCCAGCAGTCAATCGTTCCCCAGCCACGAGCAGTACTTC.

This chain uses TRBV19 with TRBJ2-7; D is ambiguous. This CDR3 comprises 13 residues. The germline CDR1 and CDR2 sequences are LNHDA and SQIVND (reference sequence). The germline V and J ends were trimmed by 11 bases and 3 bases, with 17 bases remaining between them. The CDR3 DNA reads as TGTGCCTCCGCCCCGGACGGGTTCTACGAGCAGTACTTC. Protein product: CASAPDGFYEQYF. Complete variable domain (other parts from reference TRBV19 and TRBJ2-7): DGGITQSPKYLFRKEGQNVTLSCEQNLNHDAMYWYRQDPGQGLRLIYYSQIVNDFQKGDIAEGYSVSREKKESFPLTVTSAQKNPTAFYLCASAPDGFYEQYFGPGTRLTVT.

The gene calls are TRBV18 and TRBJ1-4; tentatively, D is TRBD1 (6 bases). The CDR3 consists of 13 residues. V lost 6 bases to trimming and J lost 5 bases, with 10 bases between them. In germline, CDR1 is KGHSH, CDR2 LQKENI. CDR3 nucleotides: TGTGCCAGCTCGCCAACAGGGAATGAAAAACTGTTTTTT. Translated, it gives CASSPTGNEKLFF.

This chain joins TRBV6-1 and TRBJ1-1; D possibly corresponds to TRBD1 (5 bases). CDR3 size: 12 residues. Germline CDR1 reads MNHNS; CDR2 reads SASEGT. V lost 0 bases, J lost 14 bases, and 13 bases lay in between. The CDR3 protein is CASSEAIPQGFF. CDR3 DNA sequence: TGTGCCAGCAGTGAAGCCATCCCTCAGGGATTCTTT.

The rearrangement uses TRBV13 and TRBJ1-1; TRBD1 matches at 9 bases. Unmatched junction bases numbered 3, after V lost 3 bases and J lost 1 base. Germline CDR1 is PRHDT and CDR2 is FYEKMQ (reference sequence). This CDR3 has 15 amino acids. CDR3 sequence reads: CASSLEGQGNTEAFF. CDR3 sequence (DNA): TGTGCCAGCAGCTTGGAGGGACAGGGGAACACTGAAGCTTTCTTT. Using reference TRBV13 and TRBJ1-1 for the parts outside the CDR3, the full variable domain is AAGVIQSPRHLIKEKRETATLKCYPIPRHDTVYWYQQGPGQDPQFLISFYEKMQSDKGSIPDRFSAQQFSDYHSELNMSSLELGDSALYFCASSLEGQGNTEAFFGQGTRLTVV.

The gene calls are TRBV6-6 and TRBJ1-1; no clear D. The CDR3 extends over 14 amino acids. Trimming removed 6 bases at V and 4 bases at J, with 15 bases between. Germline V gives CDR1 MNHNY, CDR2 SVGAGI (reference sequence). The DNA for the CDR3 is TGTGCCAGCAGCCACGAGGGAGGTGGCACTGAAGCTTTCTTT. Residues: CASSHEGGGTEAFF.

The sample holds one count of this clone. The chain employs TRBV6-6 and TRBJ1-1, with D unresolved. The CDR3 length is 14 residues. Germline V lookup: CDR1 MNHNY, CDR2 SVGAGI (reference sequence). Trimming left V 5 bases short and J 1 base short, with 11 bases between. The CDR3 loop is CASSRTLGNTEAFF. In DNA, the CDR3 is TGTGCCAGCAGTCGAACCCTAGGGAACACTGAAGCTTTCTTT.

The chain joins TRBV5-6 to TRBJ2-1, with D tentatively TRBD2 (6 bases). Germline V gene data show CDR1 as SGHDT and CDR2 as YYEEEE. The CDR3 contains 15 residues. V lost 2 bases, J lost 10 bases, and 19 bases lay in between. Here the CDR3 reads CASSFRERVGLEQFF. The DNA for the CDR3 is TGTGCCAGCAGCTTTCGCGAGCGGGTGGGTCTCGAGCAGTTCTTC.

The chain uses TRBV5-4 and TRBJ2-7, with a possible D match to TRBD2 (5 bases). CDR1 is SGHNT, CDR2 YYREEE, per germline (reference sequence). V dropped 3 bases and J dropped 0 bases, with 16 bases sitting between them. The CDR3 has 16 amino acids. In DNA form, the CDR3 reads TGTGCCAGCAGCTCCAAGGTAGGTAGCGACTCCTACGAGCAGTACTTC. It yields the protein CASSSKVGSDSYEQYF.

This chain links TRBV11-3 with TRBJ2-1; the match to TRBD2 covers 9 bases. Losses at the gene ends were 5 bases for V and 1 base for J; bases not matched to a gene: 12. Germline loops: CDR1 SGHNT, CDR2 YENEEA. The CDR3 has 18 amino acids. The CDR3, as DNA: TGTGCCAGCAGCGCTCTAGCGGGACTCCTCATATCCTACAATGAGCAGTTCTTC. It is translated as CASSALAGLLISYNEQFF.

The chain employs TRBV29-1 and TRBJ2-7; 10 bases align to TRBD1. The CDR3 sequence is 15 residues long. From germline, CDR1 is SQVTM and CDR2 ANQGSEA. V trimming: 5 bases; J trimming: 8 bases; junction bases outside the gene matches: 15. Here the CDR3 reads CSVIKRDRGGHKQYF. As DNA, the CDR3 is TGCAGCGTTATCAAAAGGGACAGGGGAGGCCACAAGCAGTACTTC.

This chain connects TRBV13 to TRBJ2-5; D is perhaps TRBD2 (5 bases). Trimming shortened V by 4 bases and J by 2 bases, and 14 bases separated the two germline ends. The CDR3 extends over 15 amino acids. The V gene's germline CDR1 is PRHDT and CDR2 FYEKMQ (reference sequence). This CDR3 is CASSYSDFWQETQYF. The CDR3 DNA sequence: TGTGCCAGCAGCTATTCGGACTTCTGGCAAGAGACCCAGTACTTC.

The chain carries TRBV6-6 and TRBJ1-1, with no clear D. The germline V gene has CDR1 MNHNY and CDR2 SVGAGI (reference sequence). This CDR3 is 14 amino acids long. V was clipped by 0 bases and J by 2 bases, with 7 bases between them. Here the CDR3 DNA reads TGTGCCAGCAGTTACTCCCCGGTTAACACTGAAGCTTTCTTT. Translation: CASSYSPVNTEAFF.

V is TRBV5-4 and J is TRBJ1-1; D is undetermined. V lost 1 base and J 2 bases, leaving 6 bases between the germline ends. The CDR3 has 13 amino acids. Germline V CDR1 and CDR2: SGHNT, YYREEE (reference sequence). The DNA for the CDR3 is TGTGCCAGCAGCTTGTTCGCTAACACTGAAGCTTTCTTT. It codes for CASSLFANTEAFF.

This rearrangement joins TRBV27 to TRBJ2-5; 10 nucleotides match TRBD1. The CDR3 is 13 amino acids. Germline lookup yields CDR1 MNHEY and CDR2 SMNVEV (reference sequence). Unmatched junction bases numbered 10, after V lost 4 bases and J lost 14 bases. The CDR3 here is CASSSGTGAPLYF. The CDR3 region has the DNA TGTGCCAGCAGTTCAGGGACAGGGGCCCCCTTATACTTC.

The chain has TRBV2 and TRBJ2-5; 13 bases align to TRBD2. The trim removed 5 bases at V and 5 bases at J, leaving 8 bases unmatched. The length of the CDR3 is 16 residues. CDR1 is SNHLY, CDR2 FYNNEI, per germline. The CDR3 reads CASSPGLAGVGETQYF. The CDR3, as DNA: TGTGCCAGCAGTCCAGGACTAGCGGGAGTCGGGGAGACCCAGTACTTC.

The rearrangement uses TRBV29-1 and TRBJ1-1; 10 bases are shared with TRBD1. The trim removed 7 bases at V and 1 base at J, leaving 3 bases unmatched. Germline V lookup: CDR1 SQVTM, CDR2 ANQGSEA. The CDR3 loop spans 13 amino acids. For the CDR3, the DNA is TGCAGCGCCGACAGGGGGCAGAACACTGAAGCTTTCTTT. Protein: CSADRGQNTEAFF.